Listed here are 20 T cell receptor beta chains from one sample, sequenced in a study of cytomegalovirus exposure and HLA in healthy donors. PCR used 60 Vbeta primers and 13 Jbeta primers. Profiled with immunoSEQ multiplex PCR; TCRdb holds only in-frame clones, not every one. The sample carries about 170,000 clones, 80% recorded once. Source material: PBMCs. The receptor source for this set is a woman aged 50 to 60 in good health and CMV-seropositive.

In regard to this clone: At one boundary the junction diverges from the germline segment, which might be a read error. The chain employs TRBV7-9 and TRBJ2-3; 11 bases agree with TRBD1. Germline V lookup: CDR1 SEHNR, CDR2 FQNEAQ (reference sequence). This CDR3 region has 13 residues. The CDR3 reads CSSSLAGTGGQYF. Written as DNA, the CDR3 is TGTTCCAGCAGCTTAGCCGGGACAGGGGGGCAGTATTTT. Filled out from reference TRBV7-9 and TRBJ2-3, the complete variable domain reads DTGVSQNPRHKITKRGQNVTFRCDPISEHNRLYWYRQTLGQGPEFLTYFQNEAQLEKSRLLSDRFSAERPKGSFSTLEIQRTEQGDSAMYLCSSSLAGTGGQYFGPGTRLTVL.

This clone was recorded a few times. This chain connects TRBV4-3 to TRBJ2-1; 7 bases agree with TRBD2. Germline V lookup: CDR1 LGHNA, CDR2 YSLEER. The junction had 6 bases not matched to a gene; V was cut back by 0 bases and J by 4 bases. The CDR3 is made up of 16 amino acids. The CDR3 DNA is TGCGCCAGCAGCCAAGATCAACTAGCGACTTACAATGAGCAGTTCTTC. This gives the protein CASSQDQLATYNEQFF.

This chain connects TRBV27 to TRBJ1-1; 7 bases are shared with TRBD1. Germline V lookup: CDR1 MNHEY, CDR2 SMNVEV (reference sequence). The CDR3 has 14 amino acids. The junction had 6 bases not matched to a gene; V was cut back by 5 bases and J by 3 bases. CDR3 in DNA: TGTGCCAGCAGTCCAAGACAGGGCTACACTGAAGCTTTCTTT. Translation gives CASSPRQGYTEAFF.

The genes are TRBV6-1 and TRBJ2-7; D possibly corresponds to TRBD1 (6 bases). The CDR3 is 13 residues long. The V gene's germline CDR1 is MNHNS and CDR2 SASEGT. CDR3 bases: TGTGCTACCGCCCGGACAGTTTACTACGAGCAGTACTTC. Encoded protein: CATARTVYYEQYF.

The V call is TRBV4-3, the J call TRBJ2-6; 9 positions agree with TRBD1. Germline CDR1 and CDR2: LGHNA and YSLEER. The ends lost 5 bases at V and 2 bases at J; junction bases unmatched: 13. There are 19 residues in the CDR3. CDR3 in DNA: TGCGCCAGCAGCGATCGAGTCCCGGGACAGGGAACTGGGGCCAACGTCCTGACTTTC. Its protein product is CASSDRVPGQGTGANVLTF.

The chain combines TRBV7-2 with TRBJ2-7; 8 bases align to TRBD1. V lost 5 bases, J lost 0 bases, and 9 bases stayed unmatched. Looked up from germline, CDR1 is SGHTA and CDR2 is FQGNSA. This CDR3 region has 16 residues. The CDR3 here is CASSASGTGGSYEQYF. As DNA, the CDR3 is TGTGCCAGCAGCGCCAGCGGTACAGGGGGCTCCTACGAGCAGTACTTC.

The rearrangement uses TRBV18 and TRBJ1-4; D is uncertain. Per germline, CDR1 KGHSH and CDR2 LQKENI. V was cut by 5 bases and J by 8 bases, with 9 bases left in between. The CDR3 has 12 residues. The CDR3 is CASSGTQEKLFF. The DNA of the CDR3 is TGTGCCAGCTCAGGCACACAGGAAAAACTGTTTTTT.

The V gene is TRBV28, the J gene TRBJ1-4; 9 bases agree with TRBD1. V lost 5 bases, J lost 3 bases, and 4 bases stayed unmatched. Germline lookup yields CDR1 MDHEN and CDR2 SYDVKM. This CDR3 spans 15 amino acids. The CDR3 coding sequence is TGTGCCAGCAGTCCAACAGGGGGCTCTAATGAAAAACTGTTTTTT. Amino acids: CASSPTGGSNEKLFF.

The chain recombines TRBV28 with TRBJ2-5; TRBD1 aligns across 9 bases. Germline assignment: CDR1 MDHEN and CDR2 SYDVKM. V shed 5 bases, J shed 1 base, and the junction held 8 bases outside the gene matches. The CDR3 is 16 residues long. The DNA of the CDR3 is TGTGCCAGCAGTCGGGCCGGGACAGGGTTCCAAGAGACCCAGTACTTC. This gives the protein CASSRAGTGFQETQYF. Full variable domain (remainder filled in from reference TRBV28 and TRBJ2-5): DVKVTQSSRYLVKRTGEKVFLECVQDMDHENMFWYRQDPGLGLRLIYFSYDVKMKEKGDIPEGYSVSREKKERFSLILESASTNQTSMYLCASSRAGTGFQETQYFGPGTRLLVL.

The rearrangement links TRBV6-6 to TRBJ1-2, with a tentative D call TRBD1 (6 bases). The CDR3 is made up of 14 amino acids. In germline, CDR1 is MNHNY, CDR2 SVGAGI (reference sequence). With 4 bases removed from V and 7 bases from J, the gap between germline ends came to 16 bases. The CDR3 spells CASSSTGGAGGYTF. Here the CDR3 DNA reads TGTGCCAGCAGTTCCACTGGGGGGGCGGGTGGCTACACCTTC.

The V call is TRBV28, the J call TRBJ2-1, with D hard to call. The V end was cut by 4 bases, the J end by 0 bases, with 13 bases between. Germline-derived CDR1 and CDR2 are MDHEN and SYDVKM. This CDR3 has 16 residues. In nucleotides, the CDR3 is TGTGCCAGCAGTTACCTGGGCATTAGCTCCTACAATGAGCAGTTCTTC. Translation gives CASSYLGISSYNEQFF.

The genes are TRBV5-4 and TRBJ2-3, with a possible D match to TRBD1 (6 bases). Germline V gene sequence: CDR1 SGHNT, CDR2 YYREEE (reference sequence). The ends were cut back, 0 bases at V and 4 bases at J, with 6 bases in the middle. CDR3 length: 13 residues. The CDR3 DNA reads TGTGCCAGCAGCTTGGACAGGGCAGATACGCAGTATTTT. Translating it yields CASSLDRADTQYF.

This clone appeared a few times. The chain uses TRBV7-8 and TRBJ1-5; the D is unclear. The CDR3 is made up of 14 amino acids. In germline, CDR1 is SGHVS, CDR2 FQNEAQ. V was pared by 5 bases and J by 3 bases, with 11 bases between. CDR3 bases: TGTGCCAGCAGCGCCACTAACTACAATCAGCCCCAGCATTTT. This translates into CASSATNYNQPQHF.

The CDR3 nucleotides are TGTGCCAGCAGCTTTGTAGCGGGAGGGGCAAATGAGCAGTTCTTC. It translates to CASSFVAGGANEQFF. The rearrangement links TRBV7-2 to TRBJ2-1, with 11 bases aligning to TRBD2. Germline lookup yields CDR1 SGHTA and CDR2 FQGNSA. With V trimmed by 3 bases and J by 7 bases, 5 bases remained unmatched. This CDR3 comprises 15 residues.

V usage is TRBV6-6 and J usage is TRBJ2-2, with 10 bases identical to TRBD2. This CDR3 has 16 amino acids. Germline CDR1 MNHNY, CDR2 SVGAGI (reference sequence). The V gene end was trimmed by 4 bases and the J gene end by 4 bases; junction bases not matched to a gene: 6. The CDR3, as DNA: TGTGCCAGCAGTTCCCCTAGCGGGAGAAGCACCGGGGAGCTGTTTTTT. This sequence encodes CASSSPSGRSTGELFF.

V gene TRBV9 combines with J gene TRBJ1-1; possible D gene TRBD1, 6 bases. V lost 2 bases and J 0 bases, leaving 11 bases between the germline ends. The CDR3 has 15 amino acids. Germline CDR1 and CDR2: SGDLS and YYNGEE. CDR3 loop: CASSVGGAVNTEAFF. CDR3 DNA: TGTGCCAGCAGCGTTGGGGGGGCGGTGAACACTGAAGCTTTCTTT.

The chain uses TRBV7-9 and TRBJ2-7; unclear D gene. The V end was cut by 0 bases, the J end by 6 bases, with 15 bases between. There are 15 residues in the CDR3. CDR1 SEHNR and CDR2 FQNEAQ come from the germline V gene (reference sequence). CDR3 bases: TGTGCCAGCAGCTTAGCGCTCCAAGGCAGGCGCGAGCAGTACTTC. Residues: CASSLALQGRREQYF.

The chain recombines TRBV4-3 with TRBJ2-7; 8 positions agree with TRBD2. Trimming took 0 bases from V and 1 from J; bases not matched to a gene: 17. This CDR3 contains 20 residues. Per the germline V gene, CDR1 is LGHNA and CDR2 is YSLEER. CDR3 region: CASSQEVGSGSRPGSYEQYF. CDR3 DNA: TGCGCCAGCAGCCAAGAGGTAGGGAGCGGGAGCCGTCCGGGATCCTACGAGCAGTACTTC.

The chain combines TRBV6-5 with TRBJ2-3; TRBD1 is a possible D gene (6 bases). Germline V gene data show CDR1 as MNHEY and CDR2 as SVGAGI. CDR3 size: 12 residues. Trimming stripped 2 bases from V and 10 bases from J, with 10 bases between. The CDR3 DNA follows: TGTGCCAGCAGTTACGGGGGCTTTGCGCAGTATTTT. Translating gives CASSYGGFAQYF.

J is TRBJ2-7 and V is TRBV5-4; 10 nucleotides align to TRBD1. The CDR3 contains 14 residues. Per the germline V gene, CDR1 is SGHNT and CDR2 is YYREEE (reference sequence). J was trimmed by 7 bases and V by 4 bases; bases with no gene match: 8. This CDR3 reads CASSQTGGSREQYF. Written as DNA, the CDR3 is TGTGCCAGCAGCCAGACAGGGGGCTCAAGGGAGCAGTACTTC.